This T cell receptor beta chain was sequenced for a study of early T cells in non-severe SARS-CoV-2 infection. Study as a whole: Sequencing used unsorted whole-blood bulk RNA, so chains lack pairing.

Findings and caveats of the study: Database matching using VDJdb favored anti-spike CD8 responses, with private and CD4 specificities left missing.

CDR3 length: 15 residues. Trimming removed 0 bases from V and 3 bases from J, with 10 bases in between. Germline loops: CDR1 SGHDT, CDR2 YYEEEE. On this clonotype itself: Its antigen is undetermined.

Attached unique molecular identifiers marked individual cDNA molecules. A single record per CDR3 protein comes from TCRdb applying MiXCR to the 5' RACE reads. The repertoire has some 96,000 distinct CDR3 sequences, 9.5% to 12% of them found once; the top ten carry roughly 4.5%. The source was whole blood, collected at baseline. V and J are TRBV5-6 and TRBJ1-5; possibly TRBD1 for D (6 bases). This clonotype was sampled from an adult who was a healthcare worker with PCR-confirmed SARS-CoV-2 infection or an uninfected control (not recorded which). The CDR3 is CASSLVGGPNQPQHF. CDR3 DNA: TGTGCCAGCAGCTTGGTAGGGGGACCCAATCAGCCCCAGCATTTT.